The rows below give T cell receptor beta chains drawn from one sample of a study of response to subunit inactivated influenza vaccine. TCRdb passed the RT-PCR reads through MiXCR, listing each CDR3 protein once. This sample has approximately 520,000 distinct CDR3 sequences, with approximately 16% found just once. This specimen consisted of CD4+ T cells sorted from PBMCs, obtained 23 months after vaccination. The receptors were sampled from a man between 45 and 75 years old who received an inactivated influenza vaccine. CDR3s include the opening cysteine and the closing phenylalanine or tryptophan. Each record gives: J gene, V gene, clone size, D gene, CDR3 DNA, CDR3 protein. A D gene is named only where the DNA matches it firmly. Some rows have no size entry. The others give once, few or many, or a class for an expanded clone.

j_call: TRBJ2-3
v_call: TRBV4-2
clone_size: -
d_call: -
cdr3_nt: TGTGCCAGCAGCCAAGAATGGTCACCCACAGATACGCAGTATTTT
cdr3_aa: CASSQEWSPTDTQYF

j_call: TRBJ1-4
v_call: TRBV7-2
clone_size: few
d_call: TRBD1
cdr3_nt: TGTGCCAGCAGCTTAGGGACAGGGTGGGAAGAAAAACTGTTTTTT
cdr3_aa: CASSLGTGWEEKLFF

j_call: TRBJ2-1
v_call: TRBV4-2
clone_size: -
d_call: -
cdr3_nt: TGTGCCAGCAGCCAAGAAGAGGGCCGGCAATACAATGAGCAGTTCTTC
cdr3_aa: CASSQEEGRQYNEQFF

j_call: TRBJ2-1
v_call: TRBV20-1
clone_size: -
d_call: -
cdr3_nt: TGCAGTGCTAGCCTCTATTACAATGAGCAGTTCTTC
cdr3_aa: CSASLYYNEQFF

j_call: TRBJ2-1
v_call: TRBV5-5
clone_size: -
d_call: TRBD2
cdr3_nt: TGTGCCAGCAGCGGACAACTAGCGGGGGGCCTCAATGAGCAGTTCTTC
cdr3_aa: CASSGQLAGGLNEQFF

j_call: TRBJ2-1
v_call: TRBV20-1
clone_size: few
d_call: TRBD2
cdr3_nt: TGCAGTGCTAGACTTCTAGCGGTTTCCTACAATGAGCAGTTCTTC
cdr3_aa: CSARLLAVSYNEQFF

j_call: TRBJ1-2
v_call: TRBV6-2/TRBV6-3
clone_size: -
d_call: -
cdr3_nt: TGTGCGAGCAGTTCGGGCGGGGTCCGTGCCACCTTC
cdr3_aa: CASSSGGVRATF

j_call: TRBJ2-7
v_call: TRBV7-6
clone_size: few
d_call: -
cdr3_nt: TGTGCCAGCAGCTTAACGGCTAATTCCTACGAGCAGTACTTC
cdr3_aa: CASSLTANSYEQYF

j_call: TRBJ1-2
v_call: TRBV11-2
clone_size: -
d_call: -
cdr3_nt: TGTGCCAGCAGCCATGGGAGGGTCGCCTATGGCTACACCTTC
cdr3_aa: CASSHGRVAYGYTF

j_call: TRBJ2-7
v_call: TRBV12-3/TRBV12-4
clone_size: -
d_call: TRBD2
cdr3_nt: TGTGCCAGCAGTAGCGGGATGTACGAGCAGTACTTC
cdr3_aa: CASSSGMYEQYF

j_call: TRBJ1-5
v_call: TRBV2
clone_size: -
d_call: TRBD1
cdr3_nt: TGTGCCAGCAGTTGGGACAGGGGAGGATTGAGCAATCAGCCCCAGCATTTT
cdr3_aa: CASSWDRGGLSNQPQHF

j_call: TRBJ2-1
v_call: TRBV6-1
clone_size: few
d_call: TRBD2
cdr3_nt: TGTGCCAGCAGCCGTACCGGGACTAGCGGGATAAATGAGCAGTTCTTC
cdr3_aa: CASSRTGTSGINEQFF

j_call: TRBJ1-2
v_call: TRBV9
clone_size: -
d_call: TRBD1
cdr3_nt: TGTGCCAGCAGCGTAGGAGGGACAGTCTATGGCTACACCTTC
cdr3_aa: CASSVGGTVYGYTF

j_call: TRBJ1-4
v_call: TRBV5-6
clone_size: -
d_call: -
cdr3_nt: TGTGCCAGCAGCTTTACCGCAACTAATGAAAAACTGTTTTTT
cdr3_aa: CASSFTATNEKLFF

j_call: TRBJ2-7
v_call: TRBV27
clone_size: -
d_call: TRBD2
cdr3_nt: TGTGCCAGCAGTTATTCTAGCGGGGCCTACGAGCAGTACTTC
cdr3_aa: CASSYSSGAYEQYF

j_call: TRBJ1-1
v_call: TRBV20-1
clone_size: few
d_call: -
cdr3_nt: TGCAGTGCTAGAGGGGACCGGGGAACTGAAGCTTTCTTT
cdr3_aa: CSARGDRGTEAFF